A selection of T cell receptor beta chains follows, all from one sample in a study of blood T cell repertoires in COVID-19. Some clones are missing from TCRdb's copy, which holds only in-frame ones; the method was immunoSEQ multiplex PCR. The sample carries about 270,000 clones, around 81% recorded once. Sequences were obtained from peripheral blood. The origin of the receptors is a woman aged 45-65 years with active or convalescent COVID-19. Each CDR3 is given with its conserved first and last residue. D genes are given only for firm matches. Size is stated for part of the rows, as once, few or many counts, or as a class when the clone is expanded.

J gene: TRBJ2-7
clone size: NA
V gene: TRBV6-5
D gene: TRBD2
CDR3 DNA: TGTGCCAGCAGTTACAGCGGGGGTCATTCCTACGAGCAGTACTTC
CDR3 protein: CASSYSGGHSYEQYF

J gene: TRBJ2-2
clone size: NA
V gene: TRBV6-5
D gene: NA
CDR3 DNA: TGTGCCAGCAGTTTTTCAGGCGACACCGGGGAGCTGTTTTTT
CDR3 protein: CASSFSGDTGELFF

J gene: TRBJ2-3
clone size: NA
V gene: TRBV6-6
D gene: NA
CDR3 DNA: TGTGCCAGCGGAGGAGGTACGGCCTCGGATACGCAGTATTTT
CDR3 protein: CASGGGTASDTQYF

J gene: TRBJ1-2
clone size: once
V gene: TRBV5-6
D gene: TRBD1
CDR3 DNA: TGTGCCAGCAGCTTGTCTCCGGGACAGGGGTTGGGACCCTATGGCTACACCTTC
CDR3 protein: CASSLSPGQGLGPYGYTF

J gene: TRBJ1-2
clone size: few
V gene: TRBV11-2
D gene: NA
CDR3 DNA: TGTGCCAGCAGCTTAGATAAGGGAGCTTACTATGGCTACACCTTC
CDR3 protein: CASSLDKGAYYGYTF

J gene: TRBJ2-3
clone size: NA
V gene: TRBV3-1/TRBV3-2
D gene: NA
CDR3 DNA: TGTGCCAGCAGCCCCTCCTTAGTGGTAGCAGATACGCAGTATTTT
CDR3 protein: CASSPSLVVADTQYF

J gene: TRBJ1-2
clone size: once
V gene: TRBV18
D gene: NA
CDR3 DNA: TGTGCCAGCTCACCGATAGAAGCTAACTATGGCTACACCTTC
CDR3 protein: CASSPIEANYGYTF

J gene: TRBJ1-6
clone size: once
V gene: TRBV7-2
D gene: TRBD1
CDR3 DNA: TGTGCCAGCAGTTCACAGGGGAACAATTCACCCCTCCACTTT
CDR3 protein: CASSSQGNNSPLHF

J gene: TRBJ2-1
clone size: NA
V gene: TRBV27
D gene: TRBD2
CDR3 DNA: TGTGCCAGCAGTTTAGGACTAGCGGGATCCTCCTACAATGAGCAGTTCTTC
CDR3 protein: CASSLGLAGSSYNEQFF

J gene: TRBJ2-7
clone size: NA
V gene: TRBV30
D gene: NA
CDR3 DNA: TGTGCCTGGAGTGTTAACACATACGAGCAGTACTTC
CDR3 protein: CAWSVNTYEQYF

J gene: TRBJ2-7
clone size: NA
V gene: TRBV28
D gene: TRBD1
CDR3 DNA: TGTGCCAGCAGAAAGCAAGGACAGGGGCGTACCTACGAGCAGTACTTC
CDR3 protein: CASRKQGQGRTYEQYF

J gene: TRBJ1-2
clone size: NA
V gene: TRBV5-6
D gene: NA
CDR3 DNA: TGTGCCAGCAGCTTGGTCCCGACAGGCGGGGGCTACACCTTC
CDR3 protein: CASSLVPTGGGYTF

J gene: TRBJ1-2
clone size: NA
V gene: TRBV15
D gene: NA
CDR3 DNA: TGTGCCACCAGCAGAGATCCCGGGGGCTATGGCTACACCTTC
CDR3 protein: CATSRDPGGYGYTF

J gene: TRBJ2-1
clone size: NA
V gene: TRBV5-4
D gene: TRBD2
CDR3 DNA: TGTGCCAGCAGCTTGGCTAGCGGGATCAATGAGCAGTTCTTC
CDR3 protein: CASSLASGINEQFF

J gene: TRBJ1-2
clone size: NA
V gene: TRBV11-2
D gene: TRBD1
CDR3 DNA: TGTGCCAGCAACCCGACAGGGATGGTCGGCTACACCTTC
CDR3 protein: CASNPTGMVGYTF

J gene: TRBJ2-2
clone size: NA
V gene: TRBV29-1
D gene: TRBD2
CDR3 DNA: TGCAGCGTTGGAGGGGGACTAGCGAACACCGGGGAGCTGTTTTTT
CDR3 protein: CSVGGGLANTGELFF

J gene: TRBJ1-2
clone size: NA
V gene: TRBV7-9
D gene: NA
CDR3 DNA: TGTGCCAGCAGCATTCAGGGATCCTTTAACTATGGCTACACCTTC
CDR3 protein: CASSIQGSFNYGYTF

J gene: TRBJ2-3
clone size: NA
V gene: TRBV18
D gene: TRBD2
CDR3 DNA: TGTGCCAGCTCACCAATCTATGGACTAGCCTCCACAGATACGCAGTATTTT
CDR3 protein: CASSPIYGLASTDTQYF

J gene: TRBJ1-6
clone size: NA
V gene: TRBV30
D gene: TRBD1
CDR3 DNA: TGTGCCTGGAGGGCACCGGGACAGAATTCACCCCTCCACTTT
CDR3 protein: CAWRAPGQNSPLHF

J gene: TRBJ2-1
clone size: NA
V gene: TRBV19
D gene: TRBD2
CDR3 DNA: TGTGCCAGTAGTATTACACTAGCGGGTACCTACAATGAGCAGTTCTTC
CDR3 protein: CASSITLAGTYNEQFF

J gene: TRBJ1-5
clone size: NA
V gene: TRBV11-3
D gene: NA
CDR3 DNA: TGTGCCAGCAGCTTAGAAGTCCGTAGTGGAGATAGCAATCAGCCCCAGCATTTT
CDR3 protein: CASSLEVRSGDSNQPQHF

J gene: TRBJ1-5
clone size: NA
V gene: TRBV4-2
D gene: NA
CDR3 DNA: TGTGCCAGCAGCCAAAGCGGCTATAGCAATCAGCCCCAGCATTTT
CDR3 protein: CASSQSGYSNQPQHF

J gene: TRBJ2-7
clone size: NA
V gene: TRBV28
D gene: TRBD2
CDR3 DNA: TGTGCCAGCAGTCCGGGCGGAGCGGGAGGTCGCGAGCAGTACTTC
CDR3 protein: CASSPGGAGGREQYF

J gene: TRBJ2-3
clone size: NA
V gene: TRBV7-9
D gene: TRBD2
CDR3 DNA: TGTGCCAGCAGCTTGGGGAGGGGCAGGACAGATACGCAGTATTTT
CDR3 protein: CASSLGRGRTDTQYF

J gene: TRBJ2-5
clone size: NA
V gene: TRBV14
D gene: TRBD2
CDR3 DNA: TGTGCCAGCAGTTCCGGGGGGCAAGAGACCCAGTACTTC
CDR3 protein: CASSSGGQETQYF

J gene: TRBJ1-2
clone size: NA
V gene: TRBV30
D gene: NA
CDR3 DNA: TGTGCCTGGAGTGTTCGGTTCTATGGCTACACCTTC
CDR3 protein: CAWSVRFYGYTF

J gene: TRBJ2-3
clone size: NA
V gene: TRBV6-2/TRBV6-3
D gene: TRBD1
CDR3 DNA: TGTGCCAGCAGCGCTCGACCGACAGGGGGTAACACAGATACGCAGTATTTT
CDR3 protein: CASSARPTGGNTDTQYF

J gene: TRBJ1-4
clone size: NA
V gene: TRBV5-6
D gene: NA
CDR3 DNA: TGTGCCAGCAGCTTGGGTCCTACAACTAATGAAAAACTGTTTTTT
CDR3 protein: CASSLGPTTNEKLFF

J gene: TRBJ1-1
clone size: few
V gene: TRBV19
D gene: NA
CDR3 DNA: TGTGCCAGTAGGATTGGCAGGAACACTGAAGCTTTCTTT
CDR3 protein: CASRIGRNTEAFF

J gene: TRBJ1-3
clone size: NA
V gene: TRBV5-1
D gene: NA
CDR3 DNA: TGCGCCAGCAGCTTGGACCCGCAGGGTCAGACAGGCGGAAACACCATATATTTT
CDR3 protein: CASSLDPQGQTGGNTIYF

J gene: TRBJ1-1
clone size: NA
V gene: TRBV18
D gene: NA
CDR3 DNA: TGTGCCAGCTCACCAATCGAGAGTTTGAACACTGAAGCTTTCTTT
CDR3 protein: CASSPIESLNTEAFF

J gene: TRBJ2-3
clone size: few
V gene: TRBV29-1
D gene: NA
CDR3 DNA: TGCAGCGTTGAAGGGGGCAGGGTTGACACAGATACGCAGTATTTT
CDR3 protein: CSVEGGRVDTDTQYF

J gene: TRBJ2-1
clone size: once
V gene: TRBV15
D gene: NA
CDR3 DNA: TGTGCCACCAGCAGATCTACTAGAGCGGTCCTCACGAATGAGCAGTTCTTC
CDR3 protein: CATSRSTRAVLTNEQFF

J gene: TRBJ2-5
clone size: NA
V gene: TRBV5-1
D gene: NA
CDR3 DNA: TGCGCCAGCAGCTTAACGTCGGGACAAATAGCCGGGATGGAGACCCAGTACTTC
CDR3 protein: CASSLTSGQIAGMETQYF

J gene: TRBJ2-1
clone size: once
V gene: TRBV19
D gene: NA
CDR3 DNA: TGTGCCAGTAGTCTCGACCTGGACAGCCTCAGTGTGTTCTTC
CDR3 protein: CASSLDLDSLSVFF

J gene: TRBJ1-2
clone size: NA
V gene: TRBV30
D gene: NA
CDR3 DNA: TGTGCCTGGAGTCCTAACGGTTTTGGCTACACCTTC
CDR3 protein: CAWSPNGFGYTF

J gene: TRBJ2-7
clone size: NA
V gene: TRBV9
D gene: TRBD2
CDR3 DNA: TGTGCCAGATACTTTAGCGGGACTAGCTCCTACGAGCAGTACTTC
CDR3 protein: CARYFSGTSSYEQYF

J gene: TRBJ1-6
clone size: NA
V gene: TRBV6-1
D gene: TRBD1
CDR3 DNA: TGTGCCAGCAGTGAAGGACAGGGGTCCCCTCGGAATTCACCCCTCCACTTT
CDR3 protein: CASSEGQGSPRNSPLHF

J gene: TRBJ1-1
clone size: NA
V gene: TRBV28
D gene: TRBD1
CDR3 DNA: TGTGCCAGCAGGGTAACACAGGGGCGAGGAACTGAAGCTTTCTTT
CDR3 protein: CASRVTQGRGTEAFF

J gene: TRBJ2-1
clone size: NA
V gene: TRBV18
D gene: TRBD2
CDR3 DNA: TGTGCCAGCTCACCACTAGCGGGAGGGGAAACTGAGCAGTTCTTC
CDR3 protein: CASSPLAGGETEQFF

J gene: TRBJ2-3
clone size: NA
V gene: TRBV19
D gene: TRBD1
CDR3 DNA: TGTGCCAGTAGTACCAGACAGGGGGGCACAGATACGCAGTATTTT
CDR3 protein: CASSTRQGGTDTQYF

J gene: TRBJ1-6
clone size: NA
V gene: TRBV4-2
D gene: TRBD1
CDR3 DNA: TGTGCCAGCAGCCAAGAGGGCCAGGGGGCTTCACCCCTCCACTTT
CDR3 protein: CASSQEGQGASPLHF

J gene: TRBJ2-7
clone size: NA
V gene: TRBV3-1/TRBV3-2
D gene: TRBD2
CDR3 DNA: TGTGCCAGCAGTCAGGCCCCGCCGGCGGGAGGTTGGTACGAGCAGTACTTC
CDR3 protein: CASSQAPPAGGWYEQYF

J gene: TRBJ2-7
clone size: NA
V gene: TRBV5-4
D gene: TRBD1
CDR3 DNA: TGTGCCAGCAGCCAGGGACAGGGGTTCGACGAGCAGTACTTC
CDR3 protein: CASSQGQGFDEQYF

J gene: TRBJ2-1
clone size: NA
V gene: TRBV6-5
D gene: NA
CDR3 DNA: TGTGCCAGCAGGACCGGGGGATATGAGCAGTTCTTC
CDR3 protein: CASRTGGYEQFF

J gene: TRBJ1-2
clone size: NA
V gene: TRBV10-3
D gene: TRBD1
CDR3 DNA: TGTGCCATCAGCCAATCCGGGACAGGAGGACGCTACACCTTC
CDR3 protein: CAISQSGTGGRYTF

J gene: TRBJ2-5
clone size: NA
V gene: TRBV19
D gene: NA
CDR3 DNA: TGTGCCAGTAGTATCACCACTAGCTTCCCGGAGACCCAGTACTTC
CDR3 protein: CASSITTSFPETQYF

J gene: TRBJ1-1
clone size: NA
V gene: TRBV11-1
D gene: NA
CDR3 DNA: TGTGCCAGCAGCTTAGCCCGAGTCGCTGAAGCTTTCTTT
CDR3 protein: CASSLARVAEAFF

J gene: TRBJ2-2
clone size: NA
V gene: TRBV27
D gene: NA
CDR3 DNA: TGTGCCAGCAGTCCGGGCTCTAACTTGCGGGCGGGGGAGCTGTTTTTT
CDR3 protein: CASSPGSNLRAGELFF

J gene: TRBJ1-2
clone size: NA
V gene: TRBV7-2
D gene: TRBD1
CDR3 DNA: TGTGCCAGCAGCATTACAGGGGGCGCCTATTCTAACTATGGCTACACCTTC
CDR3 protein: CASSITGGAYSNYGYTF

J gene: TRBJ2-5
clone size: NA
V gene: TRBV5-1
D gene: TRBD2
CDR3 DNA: TGCGCCAGCAGCTTGTCTGGACTAGCAGGGGAGACCCAGTACTTC
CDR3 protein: CASSLSGLAGETQYF

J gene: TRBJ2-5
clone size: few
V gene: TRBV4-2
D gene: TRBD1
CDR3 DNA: TGTGCCAGCAGCCAAGACCAGCCAGGGACAGGGGAGGAAGAGACCCAGTACTTC
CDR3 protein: CASSQDQPGTGEEETQYF

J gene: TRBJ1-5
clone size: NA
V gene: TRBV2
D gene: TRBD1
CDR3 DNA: TGTGCCAGCAGTCCGGGACAGGGGGCGGGTCAGCCCCAGCATTTT
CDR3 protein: CASSPGQGAGQPQHF

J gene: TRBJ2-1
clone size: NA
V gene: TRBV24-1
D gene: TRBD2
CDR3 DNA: TGTGCCACCAGTGATTCCTGGGGGGGAAGGTCCTACAATGAGCAGTTCTTC
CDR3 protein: CATSDSWGGRSYNEQFF